This T cell receptor beta chain appears in the sequencing data of a study of shared clonotypes between healthy human individuals. Study-wide points: The study generally estimated greater richness for naive than memory subsets. The study's rarefaction showed incomplete sorted-subset sequencing despite large depth.

The table lists this clone with a count of one. Antigen: not known. Sequencing used immunoSEQ multiplex PCR; TCRdb keeps in-frame clones, though not all of them. Of 1.5 million to 1.9 million clones listed, around 98% are singletons. Trimming shortened V by 0 bases and J by 8 bases, and 9 bases separated the two germline ends. The length of the CDR3 is 13 residues. The germline gives CDR1 SGHRS, CDR2 YFSETQ. This sequence was found in a man aged 25-45 years in good health. The J gene is TRBJ2-1, the V gene TRBV5-1; unclear D gene. Sequencing used naive CD4+ T cells sorted from blood. Subset here: CD45RA+ positively selected. The DNA for the CDR3 is TGCGCCAGCAGCTTGGCCCAAAGTTATGAGCAGTTCTTC. It codes for CASSLAQSYEQFF.